This TCR beta chain comes out of a study of cytomegalovirus exposure and HLA in healthy donors. General observations from the study: Later analysis found that TCR beta chains associated with HLA were more clonally expanded than other, equally common chains.

13 Jbeta primers and 60 Vbeta primers were used for the PCR. TCRdb keeps only in-frame clones here, not all; method: immunoSEQ multiplex PCR. The sample table sets out about 70,000 clones. V dropped 0 bases and J dropped 8 bases, with 13 bases sitting between them. Germline V gives CDR1 MRHNA, CDR2 SNTAGT. This CDR3 is 14 amino acids long. Of note for this clone: Its antigen remains unidentified.

The rearrangement uses TRBV6-4 and TRBJ1-2; D is ambiguous. The sample taken for sequencing was PBMCs. This clonotype was sampled from a female donor in good health and CMV-seropositive. The CDR3 coding sequence is TGTGCCAGCAGTGACTCCGGGAGTGTCGGCGGCTACACCTTC. Protein: CASSDSGSVGGYTF.